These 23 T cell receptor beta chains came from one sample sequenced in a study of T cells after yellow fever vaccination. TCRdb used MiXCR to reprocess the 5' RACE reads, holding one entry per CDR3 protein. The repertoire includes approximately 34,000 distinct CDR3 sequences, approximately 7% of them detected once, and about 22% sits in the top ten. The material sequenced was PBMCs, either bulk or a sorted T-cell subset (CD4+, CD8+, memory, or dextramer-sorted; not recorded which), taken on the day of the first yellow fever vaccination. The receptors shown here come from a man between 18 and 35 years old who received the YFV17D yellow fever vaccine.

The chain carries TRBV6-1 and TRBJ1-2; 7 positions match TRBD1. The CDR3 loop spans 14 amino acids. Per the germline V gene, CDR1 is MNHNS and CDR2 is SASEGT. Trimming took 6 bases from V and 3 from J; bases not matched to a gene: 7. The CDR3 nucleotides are TGTGCCAGCAGGGCAGGGGGTGAGGACTATGGCTACACCTTC. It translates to CASRAGGEDYGYTF.

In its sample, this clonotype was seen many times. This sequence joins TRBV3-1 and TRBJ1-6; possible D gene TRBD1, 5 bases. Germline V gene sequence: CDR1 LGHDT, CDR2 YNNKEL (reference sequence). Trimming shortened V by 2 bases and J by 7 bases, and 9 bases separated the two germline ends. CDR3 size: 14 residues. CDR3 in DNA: TGTGCCAGCAGCCAACAGGGTAGGAATTCACCCCTCCACTTT. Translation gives CASSQQGRNSPLHF.

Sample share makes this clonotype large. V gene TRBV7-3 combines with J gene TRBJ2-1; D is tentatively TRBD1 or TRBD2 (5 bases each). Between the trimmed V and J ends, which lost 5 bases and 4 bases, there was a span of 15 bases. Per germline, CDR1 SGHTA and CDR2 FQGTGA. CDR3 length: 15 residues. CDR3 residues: CASSRGASGYNEQFF. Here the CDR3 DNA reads TGTGCCAGCAGCCGAGGGGCCTCCGGGTACAATGAGCAGTTCTTC.

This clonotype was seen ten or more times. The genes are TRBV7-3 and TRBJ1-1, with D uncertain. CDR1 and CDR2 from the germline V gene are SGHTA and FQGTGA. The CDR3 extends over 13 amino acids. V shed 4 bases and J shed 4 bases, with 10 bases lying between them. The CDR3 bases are TGTGCCAGCAGCTCCCGACGGGGCACTGAAGCTTTCTTT. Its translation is CASSSRRGTEAFF.

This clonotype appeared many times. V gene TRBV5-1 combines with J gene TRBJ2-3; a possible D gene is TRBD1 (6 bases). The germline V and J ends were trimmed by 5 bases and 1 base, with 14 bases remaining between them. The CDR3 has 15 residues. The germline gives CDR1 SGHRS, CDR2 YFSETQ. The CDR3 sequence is CASSEGGRRTDTQYF. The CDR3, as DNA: TGCGCCAGCAGTGAAGGGGGACGACGCACAGATACGCAGTATTTT.

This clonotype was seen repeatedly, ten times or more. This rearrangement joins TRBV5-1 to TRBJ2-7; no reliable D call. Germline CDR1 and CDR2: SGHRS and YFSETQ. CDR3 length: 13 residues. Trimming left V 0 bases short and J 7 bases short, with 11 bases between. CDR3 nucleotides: TGCGCCAGCAGCTTGGCCGGCACTCCTGAGCAGTACTTC. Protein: CASSLAGTPEQYF.

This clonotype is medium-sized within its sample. CDR3 sequence: CASSIQISNQPQHF. As DNA, the CDR3 is TGTGCCAGTAGTATACAGATTAGCAATCAGCCCCAGCATTTT. The chain is built from TRBV19 and TRBJ1-5; no clear D gene. V dropped 2 bases and J dropped 0 bases, with 5 bases sitting between them. This CDR3 spans 14 amino acids. CDR1 and CDR2 from the germline V gene are LNHDA and SQIVND (reference sequence).

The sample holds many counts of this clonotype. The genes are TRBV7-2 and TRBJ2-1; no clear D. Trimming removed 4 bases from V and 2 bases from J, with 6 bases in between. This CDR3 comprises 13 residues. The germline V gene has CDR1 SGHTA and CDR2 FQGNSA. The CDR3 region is CASSSSAYNEQFF. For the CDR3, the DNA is TGTGCCAGCAGCTCCTCAGCCTACAATGAGCAGTTCTTC.

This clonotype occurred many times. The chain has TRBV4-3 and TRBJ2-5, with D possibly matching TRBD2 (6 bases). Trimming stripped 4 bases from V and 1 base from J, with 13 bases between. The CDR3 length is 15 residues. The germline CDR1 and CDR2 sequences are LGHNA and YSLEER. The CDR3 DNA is TGCGCCAGCAGCCCTCGCCTCGGGAGCCAAGAGACCCAGTACTTC. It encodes CASSPRLGSQETQYF.

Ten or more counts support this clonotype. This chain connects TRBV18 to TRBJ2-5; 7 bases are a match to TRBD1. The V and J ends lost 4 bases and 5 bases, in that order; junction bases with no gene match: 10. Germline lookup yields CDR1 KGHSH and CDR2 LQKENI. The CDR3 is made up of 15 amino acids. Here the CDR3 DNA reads TGTGCCAGCTCACGCATATGGACAGGTTGGGAGACCCAGTACTTC. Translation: CASSRIWTGWETQYF.

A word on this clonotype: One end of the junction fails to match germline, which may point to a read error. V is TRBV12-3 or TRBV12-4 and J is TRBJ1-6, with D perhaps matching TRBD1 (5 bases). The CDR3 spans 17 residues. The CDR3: CTSSLGIRGRDHSPLHF. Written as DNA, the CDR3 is TGTACCAGCAGTTTGGGAATAAGGGGCCGTGATCATTCACCCCTCCACTTT.

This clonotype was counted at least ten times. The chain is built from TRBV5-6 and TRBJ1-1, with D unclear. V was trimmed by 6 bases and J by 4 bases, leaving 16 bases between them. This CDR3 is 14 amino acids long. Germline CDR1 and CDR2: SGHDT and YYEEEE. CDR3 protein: CASNPRAGPTEAFF. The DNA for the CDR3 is TGTGCCAGCAACCCTAGGGCAGGCCCCACTGAAGCTTTCTTT.

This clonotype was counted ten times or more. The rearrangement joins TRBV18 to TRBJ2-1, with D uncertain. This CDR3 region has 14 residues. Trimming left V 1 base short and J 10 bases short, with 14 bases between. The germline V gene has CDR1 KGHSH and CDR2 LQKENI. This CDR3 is CASSPQETGAEQFF. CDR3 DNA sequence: TGTGCCAGCTCACCACAGGAGACTGGCGCCGAGCAGTTCTTC.

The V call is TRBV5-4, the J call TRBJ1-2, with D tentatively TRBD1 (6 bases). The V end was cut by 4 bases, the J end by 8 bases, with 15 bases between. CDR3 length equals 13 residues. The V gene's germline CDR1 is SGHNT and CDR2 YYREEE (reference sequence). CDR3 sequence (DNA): TGTGCCAGCAGCCCTGGGGGGGCGCAGGGCTACACCTTC. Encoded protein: CASSPGGAQGYTF.

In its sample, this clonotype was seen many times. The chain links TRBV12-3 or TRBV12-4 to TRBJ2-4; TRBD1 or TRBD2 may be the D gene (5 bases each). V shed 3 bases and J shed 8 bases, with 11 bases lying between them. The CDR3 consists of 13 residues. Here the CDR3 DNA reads TGTGCCAGCAGTTTGGGGGAGAGAGACATTCAGTACTTC. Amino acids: CASSLGERDIQYF.

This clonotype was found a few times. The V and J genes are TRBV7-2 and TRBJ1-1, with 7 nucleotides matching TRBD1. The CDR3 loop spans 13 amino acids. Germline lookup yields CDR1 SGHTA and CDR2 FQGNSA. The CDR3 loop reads CAGVKGAATEAFF. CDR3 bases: TGTGCTGGGGTAAAGGGGGCTGCCACTGAAGCTTTCTTT.

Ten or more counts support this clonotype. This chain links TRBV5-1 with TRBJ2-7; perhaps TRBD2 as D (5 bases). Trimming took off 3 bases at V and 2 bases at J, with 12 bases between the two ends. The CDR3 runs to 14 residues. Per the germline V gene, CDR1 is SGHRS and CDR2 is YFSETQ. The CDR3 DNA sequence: TGCGCCAGCAGCTCTCGCTCCGGGGCCTACGAGCAGTACTTC. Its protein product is CASSSRSGAYEQYF.

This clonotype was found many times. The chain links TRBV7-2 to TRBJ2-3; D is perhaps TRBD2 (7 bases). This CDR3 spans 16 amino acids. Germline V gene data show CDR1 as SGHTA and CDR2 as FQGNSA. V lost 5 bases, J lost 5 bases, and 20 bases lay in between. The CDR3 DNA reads TGTGCCAGCAGCCCAGGCTGGGGGGGCCGAGGAGATACGCAGTATTTT. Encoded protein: CASSPGWGGRGDTQYF.

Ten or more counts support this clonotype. The CDR3 nucleotides are TGCGCCAGCAGCTTCCTAGCGGGGGGAATCCAAGAGACCCAGTACTTC. Translating it yields CASSFLAGGIQETQYF. V and J are TRBV5-1 and TRBJ2-5, with 11 bases lining up with TRBD2. The V gene end was trimmed by 2 bases and the J gene end by 1 base; junction bases not matched to a gene: 4. Looked up from germline, CDR1 is SGHRS and CDR2 is YFSETQ. The CDR3 runs to 16 residues.

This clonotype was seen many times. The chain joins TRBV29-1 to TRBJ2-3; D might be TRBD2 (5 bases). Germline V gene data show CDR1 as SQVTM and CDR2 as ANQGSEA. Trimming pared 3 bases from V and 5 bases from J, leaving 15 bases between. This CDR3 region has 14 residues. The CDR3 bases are TGCAGCGTTGATCTCGGCTCGGCGGGAGATACGCAGTATTTT. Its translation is CSVDLGSAGDTQYF.

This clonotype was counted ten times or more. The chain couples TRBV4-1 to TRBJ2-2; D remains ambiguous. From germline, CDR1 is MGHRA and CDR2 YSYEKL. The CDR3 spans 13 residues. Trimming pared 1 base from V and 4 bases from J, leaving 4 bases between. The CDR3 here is CASSQASTGELFF. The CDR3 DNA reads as TGCGCCAGCAGCCAAGCGTCCACCGGGGAGCTGTTTTTT.

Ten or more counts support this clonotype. CDR3 nucleotides: TGCGCCAGCAGCTTGGCCGGACAGGGGGCTGAGACCCAGTACTTC. It yields the protein CASSLAGQGAETQYF. The rearrangement links TRBV5-1 to TRBJ2-5; the match to TRBD1 covers 11 bases. Trimming cost V 0 bases and J 5 bases; bases outside gene matches: 3. The CDR3 covers 15 residues. Germline loops: CDR1 SGHRS, CDR2 YFSETQ.

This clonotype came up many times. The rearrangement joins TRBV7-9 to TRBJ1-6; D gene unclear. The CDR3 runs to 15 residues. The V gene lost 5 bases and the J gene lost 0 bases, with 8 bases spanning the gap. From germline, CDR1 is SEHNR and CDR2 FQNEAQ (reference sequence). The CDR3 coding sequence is TGTGCCAGCAGCCCTCCCTACTCCTATAATTCACCCCTCCACTTT. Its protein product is CASSPPYSYNSPLHF. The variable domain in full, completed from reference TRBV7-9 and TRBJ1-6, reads DTGVSQNPRHKITKRGQNVTFRCDPISEHNRLYWYRQTLGQGPEFLTYFQNEAQLEKSRLLSDRFSAERPKGSFSTLEIQRTEQGDSAMYLCASSPPYSYNSPLHFGNGTRLTVT.